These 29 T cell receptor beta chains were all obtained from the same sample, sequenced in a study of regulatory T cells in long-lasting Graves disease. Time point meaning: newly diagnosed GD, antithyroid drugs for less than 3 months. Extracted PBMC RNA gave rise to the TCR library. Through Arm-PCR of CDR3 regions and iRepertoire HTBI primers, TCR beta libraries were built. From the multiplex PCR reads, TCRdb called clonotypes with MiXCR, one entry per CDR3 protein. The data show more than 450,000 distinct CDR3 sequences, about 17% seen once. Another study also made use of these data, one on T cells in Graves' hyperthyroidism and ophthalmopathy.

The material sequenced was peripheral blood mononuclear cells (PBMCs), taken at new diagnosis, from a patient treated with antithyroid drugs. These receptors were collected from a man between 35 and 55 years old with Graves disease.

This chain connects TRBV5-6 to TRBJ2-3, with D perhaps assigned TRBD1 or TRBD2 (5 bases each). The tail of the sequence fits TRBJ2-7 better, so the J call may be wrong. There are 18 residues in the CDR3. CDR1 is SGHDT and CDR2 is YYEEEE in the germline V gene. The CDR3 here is CASSPVVRGASSSYEQYF. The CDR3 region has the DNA TGTGCCAGCAGCCCCGTCGTGAGGGGAGCTTCGAGCTCCTACGAGCAGTACTTC.

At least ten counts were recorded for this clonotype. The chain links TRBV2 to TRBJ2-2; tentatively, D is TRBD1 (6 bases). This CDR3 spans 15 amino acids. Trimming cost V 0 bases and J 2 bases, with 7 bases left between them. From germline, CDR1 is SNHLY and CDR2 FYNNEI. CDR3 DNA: TGTGCCAGCAGTGAAGCCAGGGGAAACACCGGGGAGCTGTTTTTT. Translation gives CASSEARGNTGELFF.

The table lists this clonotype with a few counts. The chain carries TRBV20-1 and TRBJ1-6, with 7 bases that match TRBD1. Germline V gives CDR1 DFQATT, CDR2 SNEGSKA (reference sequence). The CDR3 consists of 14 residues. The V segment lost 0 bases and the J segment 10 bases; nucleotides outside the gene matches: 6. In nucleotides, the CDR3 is TGCAGTGCTAGAGATAGCCCAGGGGGGTCACCCCTCCACTTT. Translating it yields CSARDSPGGSPLHF.

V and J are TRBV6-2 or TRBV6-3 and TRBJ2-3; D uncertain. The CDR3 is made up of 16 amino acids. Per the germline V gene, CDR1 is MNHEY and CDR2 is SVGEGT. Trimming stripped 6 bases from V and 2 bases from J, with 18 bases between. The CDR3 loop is CASSQDGQDLTDTQYF. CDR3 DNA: TGTGCCAGCAGCCAAGACGGGCAGGACCTCACAGATACGCAGTATTTT.

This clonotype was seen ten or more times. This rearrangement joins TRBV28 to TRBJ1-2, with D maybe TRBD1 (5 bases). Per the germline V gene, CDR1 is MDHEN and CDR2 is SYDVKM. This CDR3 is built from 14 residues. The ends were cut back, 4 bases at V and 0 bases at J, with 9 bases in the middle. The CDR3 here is CASSSGQPNYGYTF. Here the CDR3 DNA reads TGTGCCAGCAGTTCGGGGCAGCCTAACTATGGCTACACCTTC.

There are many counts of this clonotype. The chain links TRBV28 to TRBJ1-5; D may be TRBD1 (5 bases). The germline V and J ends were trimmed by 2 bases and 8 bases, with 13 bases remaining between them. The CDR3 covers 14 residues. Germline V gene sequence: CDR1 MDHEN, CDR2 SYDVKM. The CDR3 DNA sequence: TGTGCCAGCAGTTTAGACAGCGGCTCAAAGCCCCAGCATTTT. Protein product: CASSLDSGSKPQHF.

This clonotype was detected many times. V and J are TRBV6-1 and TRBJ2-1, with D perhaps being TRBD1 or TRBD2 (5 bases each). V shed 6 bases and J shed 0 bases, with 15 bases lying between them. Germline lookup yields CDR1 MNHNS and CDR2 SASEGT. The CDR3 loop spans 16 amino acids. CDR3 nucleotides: TGTGCCAGCAGACGGGACGTAGTAGGCTCCTACAATGAGCAGTTCTTC. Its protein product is CASRRDVVGSYNEQFF.

The CDR3 DNA reads TGCAGTGCTTCGCGGGACAGGGGTCCATTGAAATACTACAATGAGCAGTTCTTC. It yields the protein CSASRDRGPLKYYNEQFF. The rearrangement links TRBV20-1 to TRBJ2-1; 10 nucleotides line up with TRBD1. V dropped 5 bases and J dropped 3; count of bases not matched to a gene: 16. The CDR3 covers 18 residues. Germline V gives CDR1 DFQATT, CDR2 SNEGSKA (reference sequence).

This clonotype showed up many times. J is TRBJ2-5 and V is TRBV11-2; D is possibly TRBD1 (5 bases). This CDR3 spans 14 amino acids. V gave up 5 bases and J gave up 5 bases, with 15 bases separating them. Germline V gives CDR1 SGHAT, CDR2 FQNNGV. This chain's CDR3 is CASSHGRTSETQYF. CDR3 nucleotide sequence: TGTGCCAGCAGCCACGGACGGACATCGGAGACCCAGTACTTC.

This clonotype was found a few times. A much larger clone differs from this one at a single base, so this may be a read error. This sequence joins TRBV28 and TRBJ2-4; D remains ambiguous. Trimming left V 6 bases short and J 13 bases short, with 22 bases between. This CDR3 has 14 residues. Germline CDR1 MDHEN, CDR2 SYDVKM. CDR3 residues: CASSPTRAYNEQYF. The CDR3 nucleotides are TGTGCCAGCAGCCCCACACGTGCCTACAATGAGCAGTACTTC.

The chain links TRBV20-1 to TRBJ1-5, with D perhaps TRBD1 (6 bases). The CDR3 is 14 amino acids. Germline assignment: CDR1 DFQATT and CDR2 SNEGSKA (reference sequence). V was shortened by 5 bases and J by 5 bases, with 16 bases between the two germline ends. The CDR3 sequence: CSAPRGGRDQPQHF. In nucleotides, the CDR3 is TGCAGTGCTCCTAGGGGGGGACGGGATCAGCCCCAGCATTTT.

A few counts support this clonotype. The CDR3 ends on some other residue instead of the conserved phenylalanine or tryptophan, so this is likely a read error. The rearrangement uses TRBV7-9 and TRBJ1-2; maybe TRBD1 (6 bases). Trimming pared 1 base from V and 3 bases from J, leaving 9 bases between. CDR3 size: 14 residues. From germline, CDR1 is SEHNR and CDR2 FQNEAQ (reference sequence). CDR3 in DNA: TGTGCCAGCAGCTTAGTTACAGGGCACTATGGCTACACCCTC. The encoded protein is CASSLVTGHYGYTL.

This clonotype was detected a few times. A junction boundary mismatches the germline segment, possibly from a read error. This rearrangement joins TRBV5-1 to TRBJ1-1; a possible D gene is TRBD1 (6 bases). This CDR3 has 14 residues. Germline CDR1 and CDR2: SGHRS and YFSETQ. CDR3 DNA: TGCGCCGGCAGCTTGGACAGCGCTAACACTGAAGCTTTCTTT. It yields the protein CAGSLDSANTEAFF.

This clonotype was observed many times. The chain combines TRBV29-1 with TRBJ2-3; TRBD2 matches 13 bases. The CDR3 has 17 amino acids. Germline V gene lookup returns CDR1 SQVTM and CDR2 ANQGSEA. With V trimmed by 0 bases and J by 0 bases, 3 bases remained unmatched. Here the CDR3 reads CSVEETSGRYSTDTQYF. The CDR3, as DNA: TGCAGCGTTGAAGAGACTAGCGGGAGGTATAGCACAGATACGCAGTATTTT.

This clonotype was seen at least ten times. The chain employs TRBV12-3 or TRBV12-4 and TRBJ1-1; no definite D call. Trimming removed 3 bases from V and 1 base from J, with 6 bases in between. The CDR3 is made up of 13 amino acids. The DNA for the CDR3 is TGTGCCAGCAGTTTCAATACGAACACTGAAGCTTTCTTT. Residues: CASSFNTNTEAFF.

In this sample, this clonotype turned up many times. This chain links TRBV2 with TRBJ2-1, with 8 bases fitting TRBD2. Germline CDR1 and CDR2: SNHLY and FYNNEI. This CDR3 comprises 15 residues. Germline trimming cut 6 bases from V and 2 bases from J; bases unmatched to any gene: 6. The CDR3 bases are TGTGCCAGCAGCGATAGCGGGAATCCCTACAATGAGCAGTTCTTC. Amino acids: CASSDSGNPYNEQFF.

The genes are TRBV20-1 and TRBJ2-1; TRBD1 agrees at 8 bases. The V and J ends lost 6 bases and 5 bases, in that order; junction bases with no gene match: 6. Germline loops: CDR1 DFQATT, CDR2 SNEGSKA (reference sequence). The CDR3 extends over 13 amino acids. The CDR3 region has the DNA TGCAGTGCCGGGACAGGTTCCCACAATGAGCAGTTCTTC. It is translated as CSAGTGSHNEQFF.

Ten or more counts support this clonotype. The CDR3 sequence is CASSQWGLGDEQFF. CDR3 DNA: TGTGCCAGCAGTCAATGGGGGCTCGGCGATGAGCAGTTCTTC. This chain connects TRBV12-3 or TRBV12-4 to TRBJ2-1, with D maybe TRBD1 (6 bases). The V and J ends lost 5 bases and 8 bases respectively, with 16 bases between them. There are 14 residues in the CDR3.

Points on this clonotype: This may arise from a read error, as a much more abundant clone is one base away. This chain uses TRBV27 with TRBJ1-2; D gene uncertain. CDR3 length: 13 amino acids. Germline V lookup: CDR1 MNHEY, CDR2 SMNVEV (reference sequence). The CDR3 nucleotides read TGTGCCAGCAGTTTATTTTCCGAATATGGCTGCACCTTC. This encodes CASSLFSEYGCTF.

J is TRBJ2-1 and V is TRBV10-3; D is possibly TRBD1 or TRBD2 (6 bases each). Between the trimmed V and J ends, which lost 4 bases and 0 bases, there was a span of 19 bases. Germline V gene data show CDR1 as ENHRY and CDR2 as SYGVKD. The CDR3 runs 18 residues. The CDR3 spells CAISGGGPAGISYNEQFF. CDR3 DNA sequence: TGTGCCATCAGTGGAGGGGGGCCGGCTGGAATCTCCTACAATGAGCAGTTCTTC.

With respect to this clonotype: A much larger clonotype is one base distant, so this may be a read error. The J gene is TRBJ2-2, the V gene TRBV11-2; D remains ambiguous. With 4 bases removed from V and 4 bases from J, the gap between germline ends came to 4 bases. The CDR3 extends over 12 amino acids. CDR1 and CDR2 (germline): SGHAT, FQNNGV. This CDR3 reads CASSSTTGELFF. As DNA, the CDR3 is TGTGCCAGCAGCTCGACCACCGGGGAGCTGTTTTTT.

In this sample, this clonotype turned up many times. The CDR3 loop is CASSPSPDRQLHEQYF. CDR3 in DNA: TGTGCCAGCAGCCCCTCCCCAGACAGGCAGTTGCACGAGCAGTACTTC. The chain has TRBV7-2 and TRBJ2-7; D perhaps matches TRBD1 (6 bases). The CDR3 covers 16 residues. Trimming stripped 5 bases from V and 5 bases from J, with 22 bases between. The germline gives CDR1 SGHTA, CDR2 FQGNSA.

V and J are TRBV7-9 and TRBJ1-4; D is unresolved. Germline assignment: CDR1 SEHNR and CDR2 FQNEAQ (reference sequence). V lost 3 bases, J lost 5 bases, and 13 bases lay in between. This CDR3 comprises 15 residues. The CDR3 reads CASSLRSHVNEKLFF. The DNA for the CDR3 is TGTGCCAGCAGCTTGAGGAGCCATGTAAATGAAAAACTGTTTTTT.

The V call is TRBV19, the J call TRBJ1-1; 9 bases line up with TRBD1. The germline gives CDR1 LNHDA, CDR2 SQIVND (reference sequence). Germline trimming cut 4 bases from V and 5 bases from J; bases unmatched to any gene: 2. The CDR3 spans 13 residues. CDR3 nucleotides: TGTGCCAGTAGTAAAGGACAGGGGACTGAAGCTTTCTTT. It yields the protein CASSKGQGTEAFF.

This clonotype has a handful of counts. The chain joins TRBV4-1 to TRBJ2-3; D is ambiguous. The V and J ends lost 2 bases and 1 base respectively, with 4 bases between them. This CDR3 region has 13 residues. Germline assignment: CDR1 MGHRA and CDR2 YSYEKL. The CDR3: CASSQIRTDTQYF. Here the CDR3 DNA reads TGCGCCAGCAGCCAAATACGCACAGATACGCAGTATTTT.

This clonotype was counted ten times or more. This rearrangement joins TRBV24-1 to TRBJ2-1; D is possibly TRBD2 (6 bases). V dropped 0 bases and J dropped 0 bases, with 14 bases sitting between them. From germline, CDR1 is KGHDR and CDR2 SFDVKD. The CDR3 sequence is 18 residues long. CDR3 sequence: CATSDLHLEAGSYNEQFF. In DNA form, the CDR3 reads TGTGCCACCAGTGATTTGCATCTTGAAGCGGGCTCCTACAATGAGCAGTTCTTC.

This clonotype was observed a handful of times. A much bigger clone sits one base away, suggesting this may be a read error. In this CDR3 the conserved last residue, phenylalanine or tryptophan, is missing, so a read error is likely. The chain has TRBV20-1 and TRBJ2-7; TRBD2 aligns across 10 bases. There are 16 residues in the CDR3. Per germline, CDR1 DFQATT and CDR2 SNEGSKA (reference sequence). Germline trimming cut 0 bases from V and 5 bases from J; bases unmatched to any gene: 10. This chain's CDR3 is CSARDRSGRALHEQYL. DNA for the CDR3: TGCAGTGCTAGAGATCGAAGCGGGAGGGCCCTGCACGAGCAGTACCTC.

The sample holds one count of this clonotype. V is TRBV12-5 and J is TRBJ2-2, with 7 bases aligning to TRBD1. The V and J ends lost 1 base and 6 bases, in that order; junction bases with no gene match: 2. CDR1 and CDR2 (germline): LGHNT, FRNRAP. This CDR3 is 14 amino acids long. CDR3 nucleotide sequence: TGTGCTAGTGGTTTGGGAGGGGGCCCCGGGGAGCTGTTTTTT. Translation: CASGLGGGPGELFF.

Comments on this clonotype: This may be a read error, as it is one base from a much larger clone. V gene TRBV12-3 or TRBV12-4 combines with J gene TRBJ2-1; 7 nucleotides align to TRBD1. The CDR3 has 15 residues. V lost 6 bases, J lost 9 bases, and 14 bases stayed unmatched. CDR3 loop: CASSPRTTGLSEQFF. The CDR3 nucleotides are TGTGCCAGCAGCCCCCGTACGACAGGGCTAAGTGAGCAGTTCTTC.